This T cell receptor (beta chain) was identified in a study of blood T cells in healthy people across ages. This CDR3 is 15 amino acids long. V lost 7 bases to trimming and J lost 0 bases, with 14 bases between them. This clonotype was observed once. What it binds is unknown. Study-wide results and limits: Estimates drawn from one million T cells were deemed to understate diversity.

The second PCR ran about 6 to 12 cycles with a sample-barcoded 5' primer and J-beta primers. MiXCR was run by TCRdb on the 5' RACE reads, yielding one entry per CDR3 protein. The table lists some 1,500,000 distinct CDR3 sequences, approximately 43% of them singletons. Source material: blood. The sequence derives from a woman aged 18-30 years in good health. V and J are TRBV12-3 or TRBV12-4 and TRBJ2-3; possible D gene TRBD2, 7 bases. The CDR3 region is CASNRRGLSTDTQYF. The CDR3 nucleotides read TGTGCCAGCAATAGGCGGGGGCTGAGCACAGATACGCAGTATTTT.